The clone carrying this TCR beta chain was seen a handful of times. The sample is drawn from a study of beta chain features in type 1 diabetes. For the study at large: The study found patients and healthy donors alike in age, gender and cell yields.

The investigators reverse transcribed all of the isolated RNA, so they sequenced expressed TCRB transcripts. The assay was immunoSEQ multiplex PCR, and TCRdb's table has in-frame clones only and misses some. Among 300,000 to 350,000 clones listed, 7% to 9% were seen once. Sequencing was carried out using central memory CD4+ T cells from blood. This TCR was recovered from a young woman in good health.

DNA of the CDR3: TGTGCCAGCAGCCAAGTGTCCAGGTTGTCTAGCGGGACTGAGCAGTTCTTC. It codes for CASSQVSRLSSGTEQFF. J is TRBJ2-1 and V is TRBV4-2; 9 positions agree with TRBD2. The germline CDR1 and CDR2 sequences are LGHNA and YNFKEQ. The trim removed 1 base at V and 9 bases at J, leaving 13 bases unmatched. The CDR3 runs 17 residues.